This TCR beta chain was identified during a study of T-cell reconstitution after alpha-beta-depleted transplantation in children. Study-wide findings and caveats: Diversity and T-cell counts at one year after transplant derived mostly from new T cells.

This CDR3 is built from 17 residues. Germline values: CDR1 MNHEY, CDR2 SVGEGT. Germline trimming cut 7 bases from V and 3 bases from J; bases unmatched to any gene: 12. This clonotype appeared a few times. Its target is unknown. This sample's TCRbeta library carried unique molecular identifier barcodes. A single record per CDR3 protein comes from TCRdb applying MiXCR to the PCR reads. The table lists 300,000 to 400,000 distinct CDR3 sequences, around 15% of them singletons, with around 38% in the top ten. The sequence came from a male patient aged 2 to 10 who had a stem cell transplant for acute lymphoblastic leukemia, so the T cells may come from the graft donor. The sample in question was PBMCs, mostly from graft donor cells, obtained 360 days after TCRalphabeta/CD19-depleted stem cell transplant. The V gene is TRBV6-2 or TRBV6-3, the J gene TRBJ2-3, with 11 nucleotides matching TRBD2. The CDR3: CASTRRASGRRTDTQYF. The DNA for the CDR3 is TGTGCCAGCACGCGTCGGGCTAGCGGGAGGAGGACAGATACGCAGTATTTT.